This TCR beta chain originates from a study of T cell responses to AZD1222 COVID-19 vaccine. Study-level results: The number of AZD1222 recipients seropositive at baseline was only five to seven. The breadth and depth of Spike-specific TCRs increased once two AZD1222 doses had been given. The donor cohort was predominantly white British with a female majority, and clonal diversity may have been underestimated.

Germline CDR1 SNHLY, CDR2 FYNNEI. The CDR3 runs 13 residues. V shed 7 bases and J shed 11 bases, with 18 bases lying between them. Clones were read by immunoSEQ multiplex PCR, and TCRdb kept only the in-frame ones, dropping some. The top ten hold over 1.5% of the sample, which has more than 100,000 clones, roughly 92% seen once. A word on this clone: Its antigen is unknown.

The receptor was isolated from an adult in good health. This sequence joins TRBV2 and TRBJ2-1; TRBD2 is a possible D gene (6 bases). The specimen was peripheral blood, collected on day 0 of AZD1222 vaccination. The DNA of the CDR3 is TGTGCCAGCACTATGATTGGGGGGTACCAGCAGTTCTTC. This translates into CASTMIGGYQQFF. Together with reference TRBV2 and TRBJ2-1, the CDR3 gives the full variable domain: EPEVTQTPSHQVTQMGQEVILRCVPISNHLYFYWYRQILGQKVEFLVSFYNNEISEKSEIFDDQFSVERPDGSNFTLKIRSTKLEDSAMYFCASTMIGGYQQFFGPGTRLTVL.